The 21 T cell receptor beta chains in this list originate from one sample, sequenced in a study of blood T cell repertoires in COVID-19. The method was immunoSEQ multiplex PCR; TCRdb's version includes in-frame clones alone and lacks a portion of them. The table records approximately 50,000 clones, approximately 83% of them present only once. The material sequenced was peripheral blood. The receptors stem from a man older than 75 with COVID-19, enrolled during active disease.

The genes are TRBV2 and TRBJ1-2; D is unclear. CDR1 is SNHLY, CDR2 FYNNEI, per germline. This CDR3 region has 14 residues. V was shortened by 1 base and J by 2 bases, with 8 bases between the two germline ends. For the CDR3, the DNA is TGTGCCAGCAGTGAAGTAGCCGGGAACTATGGCTACACCTTC. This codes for CASSEVAGNYGYTF.

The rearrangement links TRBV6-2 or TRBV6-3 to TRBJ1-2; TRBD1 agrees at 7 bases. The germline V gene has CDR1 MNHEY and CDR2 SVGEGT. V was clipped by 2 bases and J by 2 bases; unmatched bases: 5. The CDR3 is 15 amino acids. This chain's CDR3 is CASSYLPTGNYGYTF. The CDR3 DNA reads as TGTGCCAGCAGTTACCTTCCGACAGGGAACTATGGCTACACCTTC.

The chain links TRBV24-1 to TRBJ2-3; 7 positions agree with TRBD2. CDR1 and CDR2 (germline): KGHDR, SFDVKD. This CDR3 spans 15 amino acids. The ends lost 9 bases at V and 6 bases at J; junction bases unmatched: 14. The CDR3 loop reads CATEDQRGPGDTQYF. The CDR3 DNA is TGTGCCACCGAAGACCAGCGGGGTCCCGGGGATACGCAGTATTTT.

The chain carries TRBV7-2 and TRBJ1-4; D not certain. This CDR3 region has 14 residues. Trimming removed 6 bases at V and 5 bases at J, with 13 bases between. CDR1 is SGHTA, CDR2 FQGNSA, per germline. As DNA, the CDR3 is TGTGCCAGCAGTCCTCATGCGTCAAATGAAAAACTGTTTTTT. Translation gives CASSPHASNEKLFF. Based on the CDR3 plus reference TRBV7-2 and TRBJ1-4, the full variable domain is GAGVSQSPSNKVTEKGKDVELRCDPISGHTALYWYRQSLGQGLEFLIYFQGNSAPDKSGLPSDRFSAERTGGSVSTLTIQRTQQEDSAVYLCASSPHASNEKLFFGSGTQLSVL.

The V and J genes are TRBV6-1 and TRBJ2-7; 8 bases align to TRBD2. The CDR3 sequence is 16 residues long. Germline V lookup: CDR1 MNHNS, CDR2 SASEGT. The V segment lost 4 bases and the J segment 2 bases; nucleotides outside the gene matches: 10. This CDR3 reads CASSVGGERGPYEQYF. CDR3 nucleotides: TGTGCCAGCAGTGTGGGGGGGGAGCGGGGGCCCTACGAGCAGTACTTC.

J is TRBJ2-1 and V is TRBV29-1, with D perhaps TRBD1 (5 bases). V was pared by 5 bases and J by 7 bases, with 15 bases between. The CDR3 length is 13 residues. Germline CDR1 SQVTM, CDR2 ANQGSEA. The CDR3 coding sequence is TGCAGCGTTCACGCAGGGTCTGTAAATGAGCAGTTCTTC. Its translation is CSVHAGSVNEQFF.

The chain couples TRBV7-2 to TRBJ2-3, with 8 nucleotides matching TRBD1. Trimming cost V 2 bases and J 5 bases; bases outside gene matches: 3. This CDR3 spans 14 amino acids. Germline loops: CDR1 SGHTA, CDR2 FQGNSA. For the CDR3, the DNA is TGTGCCAGCAGCTTACGGACAGGGAAAGATACGCAGTATTTT. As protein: CASSLRTGKDTQYF. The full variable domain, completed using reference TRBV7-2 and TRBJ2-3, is GAGVSQSPSNKVTEKGKDVELRCDPISGHTALYWYRQSLGQGLEFLIYFQGNSAPDKSGLPSDRFSAERTGGSVSTLTIQRTQQEDSAVYLCASSLRTGKDTQYFGPGTRLTVL.

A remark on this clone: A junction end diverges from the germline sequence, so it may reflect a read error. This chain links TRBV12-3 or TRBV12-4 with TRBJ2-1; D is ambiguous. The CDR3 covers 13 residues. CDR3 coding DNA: TGTGCCAACAGTTTAGGCACATACAATGAGCAGTTCTTC. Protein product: CANSLGTYNEQFF.

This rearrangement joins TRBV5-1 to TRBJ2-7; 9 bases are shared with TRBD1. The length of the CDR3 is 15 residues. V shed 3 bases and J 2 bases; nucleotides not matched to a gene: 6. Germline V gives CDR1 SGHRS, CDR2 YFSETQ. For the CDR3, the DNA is TGCGCCAGCAGCTATGGGACAGGGCCTACCTACGAGCAGTACGTC. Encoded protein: CASSYGTGPTYEQYV.

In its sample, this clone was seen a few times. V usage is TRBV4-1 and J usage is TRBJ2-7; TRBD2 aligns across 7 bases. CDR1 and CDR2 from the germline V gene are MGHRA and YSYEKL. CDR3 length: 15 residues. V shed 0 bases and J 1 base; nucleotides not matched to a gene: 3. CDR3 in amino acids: CASSQETSASYEQYV. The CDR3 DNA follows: TGCGCCAGCAGCCAAGAAACTAGCGCGTCCTACGAGCAGTACGTC.

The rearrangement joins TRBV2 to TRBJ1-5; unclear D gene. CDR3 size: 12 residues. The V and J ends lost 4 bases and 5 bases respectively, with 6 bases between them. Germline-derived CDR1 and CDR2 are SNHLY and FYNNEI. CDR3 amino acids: CASSGLYQPQHF. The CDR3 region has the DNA TGTGCCAGCAGTGGACTATATCAGCCCCAGCATTTT.

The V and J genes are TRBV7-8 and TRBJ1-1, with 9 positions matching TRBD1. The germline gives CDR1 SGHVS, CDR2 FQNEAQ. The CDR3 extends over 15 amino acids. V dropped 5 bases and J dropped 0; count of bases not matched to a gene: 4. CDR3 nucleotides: TGTGCCAGCAGCCCGGGACAGGGAGTGAACACTGAAGCTTTCTTT. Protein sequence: CASSPGQGVNTEAFF.

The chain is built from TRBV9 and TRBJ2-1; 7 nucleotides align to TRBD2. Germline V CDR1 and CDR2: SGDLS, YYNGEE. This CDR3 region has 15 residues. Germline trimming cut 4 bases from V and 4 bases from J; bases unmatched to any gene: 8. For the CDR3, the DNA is TGTGCCAGCAGCCAAACTAGCGATGCTTACAATGAGCAGTTCTTC. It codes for CASSQTSDAYNEQFF.

The CDR3 sequence: CASSMVGQGVMNEQFF. The CDR3 bases are TGTGCCAGTAGTATGGTAGGACAGGGTGTAATGAATGAGCAGTTCTTC. The J gene is TRBJ2-1, the V gene TRBV19, with TRBD1 matching 8 bases. The CDR3 totals 16 residues. Germline assignment: CDR1 LNHDA and CDR2 SQIVND (reference sequence). Trimming cost V 3 bases and J 7 bases; bases outside gene matches: 11.

CDR3 protein: CASSLELAGTYNEQFF. The CDR3 DNA reads TGTGCCAGCAGCTTAGAATTGGCAGGAACCTACAATGAGCAGTTCTTC. This chain links TRBV7-9 with TRBJ2-1; D is unresolved. This CDR3 region has 16 residues. Germline lookup yields CDR1 SEHNR and CDR2 FQNEAQ (reference sequence). V was cut by 1 base and J by 2 bases, with 12 bases left in between.

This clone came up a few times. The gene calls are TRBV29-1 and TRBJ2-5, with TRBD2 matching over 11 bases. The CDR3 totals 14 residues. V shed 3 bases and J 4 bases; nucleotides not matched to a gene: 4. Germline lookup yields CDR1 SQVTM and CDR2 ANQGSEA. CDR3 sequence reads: CSVDYSGGGETQYF. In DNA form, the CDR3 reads TGCAGCGTTGATTATAGCGGGGGGGGAGAGACCCAGTACTTC.

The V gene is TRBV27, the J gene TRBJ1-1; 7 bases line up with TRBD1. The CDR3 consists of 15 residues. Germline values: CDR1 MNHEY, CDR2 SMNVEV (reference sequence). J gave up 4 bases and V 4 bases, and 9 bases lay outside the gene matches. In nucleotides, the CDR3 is TGTGCCAGCAGTTCCAGACAGGGACGAGGCACTGAAGCTTTCTTT. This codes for CASSSRQGRGTEAFF.

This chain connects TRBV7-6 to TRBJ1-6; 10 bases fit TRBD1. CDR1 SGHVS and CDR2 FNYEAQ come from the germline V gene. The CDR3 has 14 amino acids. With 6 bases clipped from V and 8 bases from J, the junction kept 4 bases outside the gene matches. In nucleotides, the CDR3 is TGTGCCAGCAGTACCGGGACAGGGGATTCACCCCTCCACTTT. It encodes CASSTGTGDSPLHF.

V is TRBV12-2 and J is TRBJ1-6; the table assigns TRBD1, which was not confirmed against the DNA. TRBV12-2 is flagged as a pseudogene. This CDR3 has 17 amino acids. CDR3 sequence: CASRLVHRTGGDSPLHF. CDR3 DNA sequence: TGTGCAAGTCGCTTAGTCCATCGGACAGGGGGCGATTCACCCCTCCACTTT.

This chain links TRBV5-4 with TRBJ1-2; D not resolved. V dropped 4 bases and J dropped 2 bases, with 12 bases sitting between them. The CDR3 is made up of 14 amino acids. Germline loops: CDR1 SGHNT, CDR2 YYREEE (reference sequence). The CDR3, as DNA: TGTGCCAGCAGCCCAACCGGTAGCAACTATGGCTACACCTTC. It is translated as CASSPTGSNYGYTF.

CDR3 amino acids: CSVGRGTAGFSSYEQYF. The CDR3 coding sequence is TGCAGCGTTGGAAGAGGGACAGCTGGTTTCAGCTCCTACGAGCAGTACTTC. This sequence joins TRBV29-1 and TRBJ2-7, with 7 bases matching TRBD1. CDR1 SQVTM and CDR2 ANQGSEA come from the germline V gene. V shed 4 bases and J 0 bases; nucleotides not matched to a gene: 15. This CDR3 spans 17 amino acids.